This T cell receptor beta chain was recovered during a study of beta chain features in type 1 diabetes. V lost 2 bases to trimming and J lost 4 bases, with 12 bases between them. The germline V gene encodes CDR1 SNHLY and CDR2 FYNNEI. The length of the CDR3 is 15 residues. General observations from the study: Patients and controls would be equally affected if PCR favored shorter templates.

On average, the one heparinised blood draw given by each donor was approximately 100 mL. In its sample, this clone was seen a few times. Its antigen is still unknown. Investigators reverse transcribed all isolated RNA, so they sequenced expressed TCRB transcripts. The assay was immunoSEQ multiplex PCR, and TCRdb's table has in-frame clones only and misses some. The sample gives about 180,000 clones, 10% to 15% of which show up once; about 0.59% is in the top ten. This clonotype was obtained from a woman aged 18-29 years in good health. Sequences were obtained from central memory CD4+ T cells from blood. This chain connects TRBV2 to TRBJ1-5; D call uncertain. The CDR3 loop is CASSERLGSNQPQHF. In nucleotides, the CDR3 is TGTGCCAGCAGTGAACGTTTGGGGAGTAATCAGCCCCAGCATTTT.